This T cell receptor beta chain was obtained from a study of T cells in localized non-small cell lung cancer. Study-wide results and limits: Heterogeneity cannot be ruled out, as sequencing used one tumor region only. When the top 100 tumor clones were examined, a median approximately 62 of them also appeared in the adjacent lung, which was paired and uninvolved. Clonality of T cells reached its maximum in uninvolved adjacent lung, surpassing tumor.

A word on this clone: Antigen unknown.

Using immunoSEQ multiplex PCR, the repertoire was profiled, and TCRdb retains in-frame clones only, with some absent. This table holds about 33,000 clones, about nine tenths found once. Germline-derived CDR1 and CDR2 are LGHNA and YNFKEQ. Trimming shortened V by 0 bases and J by 3 bases, and 12 bases separated the two germline ends. This CDR3 has 15 residues. Sequenced material: peripheral blood, taken before any cancer treatment. The TCR originated in a male donor older than 55 with stage III lung adenocarcinoma. This rearrangement joins TRBV4-2 to TRBJ2-7; D is unclear. For the CDR3, the DNA is TGTGCCAGCAGCCAAGAGGAAGGGCGGATCTACGAGCAGTACTTC. It yields the protein CASSQEEGRIYEQYF.